The 13 T cell receptor beta chains reported below all come from one sample, sequenced in a study of blood T cell repertoires in COVID-19. Generated by immunoSEQ multiplex PCR, the TCRdb table keeps only in-frame clones and is missing some. Among 87,000 or so clones listed, 90% were seen once. Specimen: peripheral blood. These receptors all come from a man aged 18 to 29 with COVID-19, enrolled during active disease.

The chain carries TRBV10-1 and TRBJ2-7; 7 positions agree with TRBD1. Trimming took 0 bases from V and 4 from J; bases not matched to a gene: 6. Per the germline V gene, CDR1 is WNHNN and CDR2 is SYGVQD (reference sequence). The CDR3 covers 15 residues. Written as DNA, the CDR3 is TGCGCCAGCAGTGAGTCTTGTGACAGGGAATACGAGCAGTACTTC. Residues: CASSESCDREYEQYF.

The V call is TRBV7-7, the J call TRBJ2-7; a possible D gene is TRBD1 (6 bases). Trimming removed 2 bases from V and 5 bases from J, with 10 bases in between. Per the germline V gene, CDR1 is SSHAT and CDR2 is FNYEAQ (reference sequence). The CDR3 is made up of 13 amino acids. The CDR3 bases are TGTGCCAGCAGCTTATCGGACAGTCACGAGCAGTACTTC. It is translated as CASSLSDSHEQYF.

This clone was seen only a few times. The chain recombines TRBV12-3 or TRBV12-4 with TRBJ1-1; a weak D match, TRBD1 (5 bases). V gave up 7 bases and J gave up 5 bases, with 14 bases separating them. The CDR3 totals 13 residues. CDR3 DNA sequence: TGTGCCAGCACCATCAGGGATTGGACTGAAGCTTTCTTT. Its translation is CASTIRDWTEAFF.

The CDR3 is CASSLVSRGAGETQYF. The CDR3 nucleotides read TGTGCCAGCAGCTTAGTTTCTCGCGGGGCGGGTGAGACCCAGTACTTC. The gene calls are TRBV11-2 and TRBJ2-5; D possibly corresponds to TRBD2 (6 bases). There are 16 residues in the CDR3. Trimming took 1 base from V and 5 from J, leaving 17 bases between them. Germline lookup yields CDR1 SGHAT and CDR2 FQNNGV.

The CDR3 DNA reads TGTGCCAGCACCCAGGGGGATCAGCCCCAGCATTTT. Translating gives CASTQGDQPQHF. The genes are TRBV21-1 and TRBJ1-5; the table assigns TRBD1, which was not confirmed against the DNA. TRBV21-1 is a recognized pseudogene. There are 12 residues in the CDR3.

The V and J genes are TRBV7-9 and TRBJ2-7; maybe TRBD1 (6 bases). This CDR3 contains 13 residues. Germline V gives CDR1 SEHNR, CDR2 FQNEAQ (reference sequence). V lost 4 bases, J lost 3 bases, and 10 bases lay in between. CDR3 loop: CASSYRDNYEQYF. CDR3 sequence (DNA): TGTGCCAGCAGCTACCGGGACAACTACGAGCAGTACTTC.

This clone showed up just once. The chain uses TRBV13 and TRBJ2-7, with D possibly being TRBD1 (6 bases). Germline CDR1 is PRHDT and CDR2 is FYEKMQ (reference sequence). The V end lost 0 bases, the J end lost 6 bases, and 12 bases lay between the germline ends. This CDR3 spans 14 amino acids. The CDR3 DNA sequence: TGTGCCAGCAGCTTAGGACAGGGATTCGGCGAGCAGTACTTC. Translated: CASSLGQGFGEQYF. Full variable domain (outside the CDR3, taken from reference TRBV13 and TRBJ2-7): AAGVIQSPRHLIKEKRETATLKCYPIPRHDTVYWYQQGPGQDPQFLISFYEKMQSDKGSIPDRFSAQQFSDYHSELNMSSLELGDSALYFCASSLGQGFGEQYFGPGTRLTVT.

This rearrangement joins TRBV18 to TRBJ2-1, with D maybe TRBD1 (5 bases). Trimming took 3 bases from V and 5 from J, leaving 8 bases between them. CDR3 size: 13 residues. Germline CDR1 reads KGHSH; CDR2 reads LQKENI. In nucleotides, the CDR3 is TGTGCCAGCTCACCCATGACAGACAATGAGCAGTTCTTC. Protein product: CASSPMTDNEQFF.

The chain uses TRBV4-1 and TRBJ2-2; D is undetermined. The V and J ends lost 3 bases and 1 base respectively, with 9 bases between them. Germline values: CDR1 MGHRA, CDR2 YSYEKL. The length of the CDR3 is 15 residues. In DNA, the CDR3 is TGCGCCAGCAGCCATCCGTCAGGGAACACCGGGGAGCTGTTTTTT. It yields the protein CASSHPSGNTGELFF.

The V and J genes are TRBV3-1 (or the pseudogene TRBV3-2) and TRBJ2-1; TRBD2 might be the D (7 bases). This CDR3 has 15 amino acids. V was shortened by 8 bases and J by 11 bases, with 25 bases between the two germline ends. The germline V gene encodes CDR1 LGHDT and CDR2 YNNKEL (reference sequence). The CDR3 loop reads CASGEAQGGRGKQFF. CDR3 in DNA: TGTGCCAGCGGGGAAGCACAGGGAGGGAGGGGTAAGCAGTTCTTC.

The chain couples TRBV7-2 to TRBJ2-5; possibly TRBD1 for D (5 bases). The germline gives CDR1 SGHTA, CDR2 FQGNSA. The CDR3 has 13 residues. With 5 bases removed from V and 4 bases from J, the gap between germline ends came to 11 bases. This CDR3 reads CASSPVGLETQYF. CDR3 sequence (DNA): TGTGCCAGCAGCCCTGTGGGGCTAGAGACCCAGTACTTC.

This clone showed up just once. This chain links TRBV10-3 with TRBJ1-1; 7 positions match TRBD1. The CDR3 loop spans 18 amino acids. The junction had 14 bases not matched to a gene; V was cut back by 3 bases and J by 1 base. Germline lookup yields CDR1 ENHRY and CDR2 SYGVKD. This chain's CDR3 is CAISDFIIAGTANTEAFF. The CDR3, as DNA: TGTGCCATCAGTGACTTTATAATCGCGGGGACAGCGAACACTGAAGCTTTCTTT.

The chain has TRBV2 and TRBJ2-7; perhaps TRBD1 as D (5 bases). Trimming took off 8 bases at V and 8 bases at J, with 22 bases between the two ends. The V gene's germline CDR1 is SNHLY and CDR2 FYNNEI. CDR3 length: 14 amino acids. CDR3 residues: CASRPDSWGPQQYF. For the CDR3, the DNA is TGTGCCAGCCGACCCGACAGTTGGGGCCCTCAGCAGTACTTC.